This section outlines one TCR beta chain sequence together with its context. Its antigen is unknown. These data come from a study of CD8+CD57+ T cells in acquired aplastic anemia. Using genomic DNA as the template, TCR beta VDJ and CDR3 profiling was carried out. Each CDR3 protein gets one entry after TCRdb re-called the reads with MiXCR. The sample yields some 170,000 distinct CDR3 sequences, 60% to 80% seen once. Germline values: CDR1 SGHRS, CDR2 YFSETQ. The CDR3 totals 14 residues. V gave up 7 bases and J gave up 0 bases, with 13 bases separating them. Sequenced patients had shown CD8+CD57+ cell expansion by flow cytometry. Each of the patients presented with severe acquired aplastic anemia. Prior therapy had not been administered to any patient at the time of blood sampling. Whole-study results and caveats: A set of around 30 CD8+ CDR3 sequences was shared between patients and controls, and these sequences appeared highly expressed in patients. CD8+ Simpson's diversity in patients was not significantly different from that in controls.

This chain connects TRBV5-1 to TRBJ2-5; D remains unclear. Sample: sorted CD4+, CD8+, or CD8+CD57+ T cells (not recorded which) from PBMCs. The clonotype was recovered from a human donor with aplastic anemia. The DNA of the CDR3 is TGCGCCAGCTTCCCCGGTAGTTACCAAGAGACCCAGTACTTC. As protein: CASFPGSYQETQYF. Together with reference TRBV5-1 and TRBJ2-5, the CDR3 gives the full variable domain: KAGVTQTPRYLIKTRGQQVTLSCSPISGHRSVSWYQQTPGQGLQFLFEYFSETQRNKGNFPGRFSGRQFSNSRSEMNVSTLELGDSALYLCASFPGSYQETQYFGPGTRLLVL.